What follows describes a single TCR beta chain. Antigen unknown. Per the germline V gene, CDR1 is MNHEY and CDR2 is SVGEGT. This CDR3 is built from 16 residues. Trimming removed 6 bases from V and 2 bases from J; junction bases left unmatched: 12. A second roughly 6 to 11 cycle PCR used barcoded and J-beta primers. One entry per CDR3 protein results from TCRdb running MiXCR on the 5' RACE reads. The table includes some 370,000 distinct CDR3 sequences, roughly half detected once. These data belong to a study of blood T cells in healthy people across ages. Study findings and constraints: A strong correlation between TCR beta diversity and naive T cell percentage was seen.

The chain carries TRBV6-2 or TRBV6-3 and TRBJ1-1; TRBD1 matches 7 bases. The sequencing input was blood. The receptor's source is a man in his 60s in good health. CDR3 residues: CASRVTGQSHNTEAFF. For the CDR3, the DNA is TGTGCCAGCAGAGTTACGGGACAGAGTCATAACACTGAAGCTTTCTTT.